This T cell receptor (beta chain) was profiled in a study of blood T cell repertoires in COVID-19. There are 15 residues in the CDR3. Germline CDR1 SNHLY, CDR2 FYNNEI. Trimming removed 6 bases from V and 0 bases from J, with 13 bases in between. Repertoires were generated with immunoSEQ multiplex PCR, while TCRdb's copy carries only in-frame clones and drops some. The data show 310,000 or so clones, 89% seen once. Only one count was recorded for this clone. Sample: peripheral blood. V and J are TRBV2 and TRBJ2-3; tentatively, D is TRBD1 (6 bases). The source is a man between 18 and 29 years old who had recovered from COVID-19. The CDR3 loop is CASSETGGSTDTQYF. CDR3 coding DNA: TGTGCCAGCAGCGAGACAGGCGGGAGCACAGATACGCAGTATTTT.